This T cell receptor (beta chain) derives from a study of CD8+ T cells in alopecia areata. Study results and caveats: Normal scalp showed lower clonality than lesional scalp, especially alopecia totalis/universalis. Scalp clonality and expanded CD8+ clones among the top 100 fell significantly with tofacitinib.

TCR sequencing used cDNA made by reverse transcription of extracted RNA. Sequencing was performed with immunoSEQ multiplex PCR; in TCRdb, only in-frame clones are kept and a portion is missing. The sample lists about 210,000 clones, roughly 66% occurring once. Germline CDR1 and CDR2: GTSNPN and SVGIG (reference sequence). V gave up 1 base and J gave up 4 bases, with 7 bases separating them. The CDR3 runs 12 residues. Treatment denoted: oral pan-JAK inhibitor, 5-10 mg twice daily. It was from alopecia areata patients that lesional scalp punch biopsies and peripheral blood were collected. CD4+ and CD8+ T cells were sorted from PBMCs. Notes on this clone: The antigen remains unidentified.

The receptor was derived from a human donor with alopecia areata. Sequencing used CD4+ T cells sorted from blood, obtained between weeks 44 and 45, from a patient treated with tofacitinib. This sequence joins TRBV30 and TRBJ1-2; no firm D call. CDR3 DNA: TGTGCCTGGAGTGACGGGGTCTATGGCTACACCTTC. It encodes CAWSDGVYGYTF. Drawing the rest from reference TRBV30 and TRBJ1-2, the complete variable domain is SQTIHQWPATLVQPVGSPLSLECTVEGTSNPNLYWYRQAAGRGLQLLFYSVGIGQISSEVPQNLSASRPQDRQFILSSKKLLLSDSGFYLCAWSDGVYGYTFGSGTRLTVV.